These T cell receptor beta chains were read from a single sample in a study of T cells in Graves' hyperthyroidism and ophthalmopathy. TCRdb used MiXCR to reprocess the multiplex PCR reads, holding one entry per CDR3 protein. This sample has about 520,000 distinct CDR3 sequences, with approximately 24% found just once. The sequenced sample was blood. Receptors originate from a woman aged 30 to 39 with Graves' ophthalmopathy. The CDR3 runs from the conserved cysteine through the conserved F or W. The D gene is left open where the match is weak.

TRBV12-3/TRBV12-4 TRBD1 CASSLGDRGTGELFF
TRBV7-2 NA CASSLGLQGVGYGYTF
TRBV28 TRBD2 CASMPGLADQETQYF
TRBV29-1 NA CSVVPASEAFF
TRBV4-2 NA CASSQDQSGYGYTF
TRBV27 NA CASSAPPDGYNSPLHF
TRBV12-3/TRBV12-4 NA CASSLNPTGLLAKNIQYF
TRBV6-1 NA CASSPHIQGGDIKYF
TRBV29-1 TRBD1 CSVEVPGTGGAYEQYF
TRBV6-2/TRBV6-3 NA CASRYRDDYGYTF
TRBV27 NA CASSLFRGQGYTF
TRBV5-1 TRBD1 CASSLPDRVYGYTF
TRBV20-1 TRBD2 CSARDGLAGSEQYF
TRBV19 TRBD2 CASSRTSGNYEQYF
TRBV2 TRBD2 CASSDPRTSGFRAKNIQYF
TRBV6-1 TRBD1 CASSPAPRGETQYF
TRBV29-1 NA CSAETGTNTEAFF
TRBV28 TRBD1 CASSPTGGGYTF
TRBV28 NA CASSRGGWVNTEAFF
TRBV14 NA CASSQDVRASTEAFF
TRBV6-1 TRBD1 CASRQGELNTEAFF
TRBV7-8 NA CASSPMGTDYGYSF
TRBV28 NA CASNTLGRANYGYTF
TRBV11-2 NA CASSLNLISYEQYF
TRBV5-1 NA CASGRQGGTEAFF
TRBV12-3/TRBV12-4 NA CASRGRSGRWSEQYF
TRBV27 NA CATRGWNTEAFF
TRBV4-2 NA CASSPVTGPYTEAFF
TRBV12-3/TRBV12-4 NA CASADRFYTEAFF
TRBV7-9 NA CASSLVSLGGSEAFF
TRBV27 TRBD1 CASSSPYRGQETQYF
TRBV12-3/TRBV12-4 TRBD1 CASKTGGNSNQPQHF
TRBV10-3 NA CAIRAGDYGYTF
TRBV29-1 NA CSADSDTQYF
TRBV5-1 NA CASSLVQGTEAFF
TRBV11-2 NA CASSFAGTPGTQYF
TRBV6-2/TRBV6-3 TRBD2 CASSRGTSGGAWSYEQYF
TRBV20-1 NA CSARPRRSSGNTIYF
TRBV6-1 NA CASRPGQTYQPQHF